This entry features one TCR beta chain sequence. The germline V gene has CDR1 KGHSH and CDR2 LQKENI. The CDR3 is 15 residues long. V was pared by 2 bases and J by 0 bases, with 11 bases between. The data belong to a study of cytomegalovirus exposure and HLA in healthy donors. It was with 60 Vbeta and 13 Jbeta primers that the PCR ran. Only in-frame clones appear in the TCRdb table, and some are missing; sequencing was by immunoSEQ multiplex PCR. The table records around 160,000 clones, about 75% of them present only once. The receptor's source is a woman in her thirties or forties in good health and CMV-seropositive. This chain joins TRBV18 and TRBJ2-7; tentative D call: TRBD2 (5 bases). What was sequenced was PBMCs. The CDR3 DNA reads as TGTGCCAGCTCACCAGGAGGCTCCTACTCCTACGAGCAGTACTTC. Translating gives CASSPGGSYSYEQYF.